The 2 T cell receptor beta chains below were found in one sample sequenced in a study of response to subunit inactivated influenza vaccine. MiXCR, applied by TCRdb to the RT-PCR reads, yields one record per CDR3 protein. The table includes 650,000 to 700,000 distinct CDR3 sequences, around 14% detected once. The sample was PBMCs from blood, taken roughly 12 days after vaccination. These TCRs come from a man aged 45-60 years who received an inactivated influenza vaccine.

V usage is TRBV2 and J usage is TRBJ1-5, with 8 bases identical to TRBD1. The CDR3 covers 13 residues. J gave up 7 bases and V 4 bases, and 3 bases lay outside the gene matches. The germline gives CDR1 SNHLY, CDR2 FYNNEI. CDR3 sequence (DNA): TGTGCCAGCAGTGGGACAGGGAGGCAGCCCCAGCATTTT. Residues: CASSGTGRQPQHF.

This clonotype was counted only a few times. The V gene is TRBV12-3 or TRBV12-4, the J gene TRBJ2-1; TRBD2 matches at 9 bases. The CDR3 has 20 residues. Trimming at V came to 3 bases and at J to 4 bases, leaving 19 bases not matched to a gene. The CDR3 bases are TGTGCCAGCAGTTTGGCGCGACGGGACGCGGGGGGGTTCCCTTACAATGAGCAGTTCTTC. Translation gives CASSLARRDAGGFPYNEQFF.